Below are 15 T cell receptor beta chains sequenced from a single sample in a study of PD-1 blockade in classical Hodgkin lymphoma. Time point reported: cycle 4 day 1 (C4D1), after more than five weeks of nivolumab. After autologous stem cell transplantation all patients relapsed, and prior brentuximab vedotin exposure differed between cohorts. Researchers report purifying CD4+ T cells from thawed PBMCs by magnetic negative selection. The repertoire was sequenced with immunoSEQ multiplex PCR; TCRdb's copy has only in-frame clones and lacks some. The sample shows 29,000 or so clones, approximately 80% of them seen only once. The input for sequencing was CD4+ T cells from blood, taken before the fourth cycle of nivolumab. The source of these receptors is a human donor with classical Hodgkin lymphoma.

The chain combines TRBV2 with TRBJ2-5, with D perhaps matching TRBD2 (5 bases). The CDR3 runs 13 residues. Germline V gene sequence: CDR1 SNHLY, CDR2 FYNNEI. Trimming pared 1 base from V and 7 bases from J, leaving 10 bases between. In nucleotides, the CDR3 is TGTGCCAGCAGTGAAGTGGACTGGGCGACCCAGTACTTC. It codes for CASSEVDWATQYF.

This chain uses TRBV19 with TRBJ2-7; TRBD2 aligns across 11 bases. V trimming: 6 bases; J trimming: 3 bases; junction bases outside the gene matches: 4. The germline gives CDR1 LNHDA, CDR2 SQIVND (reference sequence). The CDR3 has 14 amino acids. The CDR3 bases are TGTGCCAGTAGAATGACTAGCGGGGACTACGAGCAGTACTTC. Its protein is CASRMTSGDYEQYF.

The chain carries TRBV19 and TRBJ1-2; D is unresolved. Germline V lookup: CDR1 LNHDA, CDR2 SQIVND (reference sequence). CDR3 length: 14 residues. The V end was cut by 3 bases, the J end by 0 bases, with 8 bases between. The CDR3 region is CASSIWGANYGYTF. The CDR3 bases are TGTGCCAGTAGTATCTGGGGAGCTAACTATGGCTACACCTTC.

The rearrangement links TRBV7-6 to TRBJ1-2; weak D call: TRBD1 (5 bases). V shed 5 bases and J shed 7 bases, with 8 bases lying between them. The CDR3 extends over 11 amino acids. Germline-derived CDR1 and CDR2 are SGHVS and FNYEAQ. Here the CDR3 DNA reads TGTGCCAGCAGCGAGGGGAGTGGCTACACCTTC. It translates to CASSEGSGYTF.

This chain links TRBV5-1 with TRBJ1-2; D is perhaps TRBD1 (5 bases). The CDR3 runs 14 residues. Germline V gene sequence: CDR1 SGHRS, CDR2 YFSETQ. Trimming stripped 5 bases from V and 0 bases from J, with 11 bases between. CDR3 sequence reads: CASSTGPSNYGYTF. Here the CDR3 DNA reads TGCGCCAGCAGTACAGGCCCCTCTAACTATGGCTACACCTTC.

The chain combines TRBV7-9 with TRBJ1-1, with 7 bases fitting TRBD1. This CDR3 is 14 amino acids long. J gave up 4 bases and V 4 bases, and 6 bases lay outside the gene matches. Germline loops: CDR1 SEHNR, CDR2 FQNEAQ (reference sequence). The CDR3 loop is CASSSDRWSTEAFF. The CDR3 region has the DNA TGTGCCAGCAGCTCGGACAGGTGGAGCACTGAAGCTTTCTTT.

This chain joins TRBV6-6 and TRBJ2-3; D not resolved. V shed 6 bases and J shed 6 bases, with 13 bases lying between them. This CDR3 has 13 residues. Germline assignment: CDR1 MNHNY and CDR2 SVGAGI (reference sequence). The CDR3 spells CASRFAGSDTQYF. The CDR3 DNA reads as TGTGCCAGCAGGTTCGCAGGTTCGGATACGCAGTATTTT.

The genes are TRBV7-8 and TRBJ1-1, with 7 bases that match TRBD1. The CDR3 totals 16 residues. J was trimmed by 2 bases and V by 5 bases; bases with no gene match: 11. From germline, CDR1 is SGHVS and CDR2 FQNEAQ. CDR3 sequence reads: CASSPPTGAINTEAFF. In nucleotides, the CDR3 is TGTGCCAGCAGCCCCCCAACAGGGGCTATTAACACTGAAGCTTTCTTT.

CDR3 sequence (DNA): TGTGCCAGCTCAGGAAACCGGGACAGGGCAAACAAAAACATTCAGTACTTC. Amino acids: CASSGNRDRANKNIQYF. The chain has TRBV18 and TRBJ2-4; 9 bases map to TRBD1. The germline V gene has CDR1 KGHSH and CDR2 LQKENI. Losses at the gene ends were 5 bases for V and 3 bases for J; bases not matched to a gene: 11. The CDR3 is made up of 17 amino acids.

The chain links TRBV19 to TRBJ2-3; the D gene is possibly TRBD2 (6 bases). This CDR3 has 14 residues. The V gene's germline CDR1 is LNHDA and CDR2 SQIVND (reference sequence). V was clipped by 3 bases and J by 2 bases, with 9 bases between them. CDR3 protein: CASSMGLSTDTQYF. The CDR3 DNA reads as TGTGCCAGTAGTATGGGACTTTCCACAGATACGCAGTATTTT.

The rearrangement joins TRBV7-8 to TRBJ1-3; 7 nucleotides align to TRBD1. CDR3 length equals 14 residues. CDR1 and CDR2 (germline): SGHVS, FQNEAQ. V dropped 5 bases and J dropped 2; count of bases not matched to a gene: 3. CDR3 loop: CASSQGGTGNTIYF. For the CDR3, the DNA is TGTGCCAGCAGCCAGGGGGGTACTGGAAACACCATATATTTT.

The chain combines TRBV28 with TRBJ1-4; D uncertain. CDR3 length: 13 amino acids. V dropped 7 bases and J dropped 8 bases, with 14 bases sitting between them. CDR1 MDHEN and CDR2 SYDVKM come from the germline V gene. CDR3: CASKDAGWEKLFF. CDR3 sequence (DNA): TGTGCCAGCAAGGACGCGGGCTGGGAAAAACTGTTTTTT.

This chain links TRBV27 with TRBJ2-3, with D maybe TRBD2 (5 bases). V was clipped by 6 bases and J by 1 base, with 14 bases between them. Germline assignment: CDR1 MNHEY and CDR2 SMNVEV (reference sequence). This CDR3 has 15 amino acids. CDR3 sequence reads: CASRPRLTRTDTQYF. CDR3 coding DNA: TGTGCCAGCAGACCCCGACTAACACGCACAGATACGCAGTATTTT.

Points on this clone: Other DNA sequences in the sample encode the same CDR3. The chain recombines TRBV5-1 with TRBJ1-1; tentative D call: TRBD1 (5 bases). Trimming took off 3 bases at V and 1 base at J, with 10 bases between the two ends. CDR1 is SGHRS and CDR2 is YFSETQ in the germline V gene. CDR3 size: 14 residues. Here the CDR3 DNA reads TGCGCCAGCAGCTCGCAGGGCGGGAACACTGAAGCTTTCTTT. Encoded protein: CASSSQGGNTEAFF.

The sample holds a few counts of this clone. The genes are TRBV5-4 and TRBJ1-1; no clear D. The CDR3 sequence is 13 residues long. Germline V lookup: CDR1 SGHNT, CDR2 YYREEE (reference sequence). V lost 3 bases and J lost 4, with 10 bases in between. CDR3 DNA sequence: TGTGCCAGCAGCTCCGGACCGGTCACTGAAGCTTTCTTT. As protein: CASSSGPVTEAFF.